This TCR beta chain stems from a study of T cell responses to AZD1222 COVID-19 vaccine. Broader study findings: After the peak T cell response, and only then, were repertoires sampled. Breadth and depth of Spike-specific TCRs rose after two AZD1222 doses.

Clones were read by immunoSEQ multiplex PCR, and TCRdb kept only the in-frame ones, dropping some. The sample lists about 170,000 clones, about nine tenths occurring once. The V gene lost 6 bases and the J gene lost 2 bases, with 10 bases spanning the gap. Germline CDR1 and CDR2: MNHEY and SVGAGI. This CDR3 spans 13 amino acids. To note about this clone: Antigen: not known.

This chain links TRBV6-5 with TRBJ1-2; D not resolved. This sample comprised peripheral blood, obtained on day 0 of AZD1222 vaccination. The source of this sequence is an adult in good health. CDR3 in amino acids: CASSQRENYGYTF. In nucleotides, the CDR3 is TGTGCCAGCAGCCAGCGGGAGAACTATGGCTACACCTTC.